This entry concerns a single T cell receptor beta chain. No antigen is known for it. This sample is part of a study of T cells after posttransplantation cyclophosphamide. Between the trimmed V and J ends, which lost 2 bases and 6 bases, there was a span of 8 bases. Germline values: CDR1 SGHRS, CDR2 YFSETQ. CDR3 length: 12 amino acids. Clones were sequenced by immunoSEQ multiplex PCR, and TCRdb holds only the in-frame ones, with some missing. The sample contains 66,000 or so clones, about 93% of which appear only once. Overall study results and limits: Tissue-infiltrating T cells from skin or gut overlapped little with blood T cells. Recipient CMV seropositivity and CMV reactivation strongly tracked TRB clonality.

Sequencing was done on a sample of PBMCs. This chain joins TRBV5-1 and TRBJ1-1, with TRBD1 as a possible D gene (6 bases). The receptor was isolated from a young woman in good health and a related stem cell transplant donor. CDR3 in amino acids: CASSLQGAEAFF. CDR3 coding DNA: TGCGCCAGCAGCTTACAGGGCGCTGAAGCTTTCTTT.